This T cell receptor beta chain was identified during a study of T cell responses to AZD1222 COVID-19 vaccine. Findings and limits, study-wide: It was only after the peak T cell response that any repertoires were sampled. Clonal diversity may have been underestimated in mostly white British donors.

About this clone itself: Its antigen is still unknown.

Sequenced by immunoSEQ multiplex PCR; TCRdb stores in-frame clones only, minus some. The data hold some 150,000 clones, with approximately 91% observed a single time. Pooled samples include second doses given at about 4 or 12 weeks. V lost 2 bases and J 9 bases, leaving 11 bases between the germline ends. Germline-derived CDR1 and CDR2 are SEHNR and FQNEAQ (reference sequence). The CDR3 is 13 residues long. The sequence derives from an adult who received the AZD1222 COVID-19 vaccine. This specimen was peripheral blood, taken 28 days after the second AZD1222 dose. The V call is TRBV7-9, the J call TRBJ2-1; no clear D. CDR3 loop: CASSLTGSSEQFF. DNA of the CDR3: TGTGCCAGCAGCTTAACCGGCAGCTCTGAGCAGTTCTTC. Variable domain in full (rest from reference TRBV7-9 and TRBJ2-1): DTGVSQNPRHKITKRGQNVTFRCDPISEHNRLYWYRQTLGQGPEFLTYFQNEAQLEKSRLLSDRFSAERPKGSFSTLEIQRTEQGDSAMYLCASSLTGSSEQFFGPGTRLTVL.